Listed below are T cell receptor beta chains from one sample, sequenced in a study of lymphopenia after photon versus proton radiotherapy. Sequenced by immunoSEQ multiplex PCR; TCRdb stores in-frame clones only, minus some. Here the sample spans roughly 30,000 clones, roughly 94% being singletons. The material sequenced was peripheral blood, taken from a patient treated with photon-based radiotherapy. The origin of the receptors is a woman in her forties or fifties with cholangiocarcinoma. CDR3s include the opening cysteine and the closing phenylalanine or tryptophan. D genes are given only for firm matches. Clone size is not always given. Where it is, it says once, few, many or a class for expanded clones.

.,.,TRBV23-1,19,TRBJ1-5,TGCGCCAGCCCCCCCCCGAAGGGACAATCGGTTGGAGGCAATCAGCCCCAGCATTTT,CASPPPKGQSVGGNQPQHF
.,.,TRBV5-4,13,TRBJ2-3,TGTGCCAGCAGCCAGACTAGCACAGATACGCAGTATTTT,CASSQTSTDTQYF
.,.,TRBV30,12,TRBJ1-3,TGTGCCTGGAGTTTGGGGGGGAACACCATATATTTT,CAWSLGGNTIYF
.,.,TRBV7-9,12,TRBJ1-1,TGTGCCATCCGCGACGGGCCAGGTGAAGCTTTCTTT,CAIRDGPGEAFF
.,TRBD2,TRBV4-1,15,TRBJ2-5,TGCGCCAGCAGCCTCGGACTAGCGGGGTGGGAGACCCAGTACTTC,CASSLGLAGWETQYF
.,.,TRBV5-1,14,TRBJ2-7,TGCGCCAGCAGCCCCGGAGGACGCTCCTACGAGCAGTACTTC,CASSPGGRSYEQYF
.,TRBD1,TRBV7-8,14,TRBJ1-2,TGTGCCAGCAGCTTAGGCCCAGGGGGATATGGCTACACCTTC,CASSLGPGGYGYTF
.,.,TRBV5-1,12,TRBJ2-7,TGCGCCAGCAGCTTGGCAGGGAGCGAGCAGTACTTC,CASSLAGSEQYF
.,.,TRBV5-1,14,TRBJ1-6,TGCGCCAGCAGCTTGAGCTCCTATAATTCACCCCTCCACTTT,CASSLSSYNSPLHF
few,.,TRBV19,13,TRBJ1-5,TGTGCCACCCATCACAGGGCCGATCAGCCCCAGCATTTT,CATHHRADQPQHF
.,.,TRBV11-2,15,TRBJ1-3,TGTGCCAGCAGCTCCCGGGACTTCTCTGGAAACACCATATATTTT,CASSSRDFSGNTIYF
.,.,TRBV6-1,15,TRBJ1-5,TGTGCCAGCACCCCCCGTTACTCCAGCAATCAGCCCCAGCATTTT,CASTPRYSSNQPQHF
.,.,TRBV7-9,15,TRBJ2-2,TGTGCCAGCAGCTCCAAAGGACAGCCCCCCGGGGAGCTGTTTTTT,CASSSKGQPPGELFF
.,.,TRBV13,17,TRBJ2-1,TGTGCCAGCAGCTTGTGGGTTTCAGTGGGGGTTTCGAATGAGCAGTTCTTC,CASSLWVSVGVSNEQFF
.,.,TRBV4-1,14,TRBJ1-2,TGCGCCAGCAGCCACCCACCAAAAGGGAGAGGCTACACCTTC,CASSHPPKGRGYTF
.,.,TRBV19,13,TRBJ2-2,TGTGCCAGTAGTACTGGGGGAACCGGGGAGCTGTTTTTT,CASSTGGTGELFF
.,.,TRBV4-3,14,TRBJ2-7,TGCGCCAGCAGCCCGGCGAGTACAAGCTACGAGCAGTACTTC,CASSPASTSYEQYF
.,.,TRBV11-2,13,TRBJ1-1,TGTGCCAGCAGCTTATCGGTGAACACTGAAGCTTTCTTT,CASSLSVNTEAFF
.,.,TRBV2,17,TRBJ1-3,TGTGCCAGCAGTGAAGGTCAGAATCTCTACTCTGGAAACACCATATATTTT,CASSEGQNLYSGNTIYF
.,.,TRBV9,15,TRBJ2-3,TGTGCCAGCAGCGTAGGCGGACTAAGCACAGATACGCAGTATTTT,CASSVGGLSTDTQYF
.,.,TRBV20-1,11,TRBJ2-7,TGCAGTGCTTCCGATACCTACGAGCAGTACTTC,CSASDTYEQYF
.,.,TRBV11-3,13,TRBJ1-1,TGTGCCAGCAGCTTAGATGGGGGCACTGAAGCTTTCTTT,CASSLDGGTEAFF
.,.,TRBV4-3,17,TRBJ1-3,TGCGCCAGCAGCCAAGAACCAGGCCGGAACTCTGGAAACACCATATATTTT,CASSQEPGRNSGNTIYF
.,.,TRBV5-4,14,TRBJ2-3,TGTGCCAGCAGCGGACGAGGACTGGGGAGTACGCAGTATTTT,CASSGRGLGSTQYF
once,.,TRBV4-1,13,TRBJ1-1,TGCGCCAGCAGCCAAGTTTCCGGGACTGAAGCTTTCTTT,CASSQVSGTEAFF
.,TRBD1,TRBV2,14,TRBJ1-5,TGTGCCAGCAGTGCGAGACAGGGGGTTCAGCCCCAGCATTTT,CASSARQGVQPQHF
.,.,TRBV7-2,16,TRBJ1-1,TGTGCCAGCAGCCCCTGGCAGTCCACAGTGAACACTGAAGCTTTCTTT,CASSPWQSTVNTEAFF
.,.,TRBV18,16,TRBJ1-1,TGTGCCAGCTCACCTCCATTCCCGACAGGACGGTCTGAAGCTTTCTTT,CASSPPFPTGRSEAFF
few,.,TRBV6-5,13,TRBJ1-2,TGTGCCAGCACCGGATTTTCGGGCTATGGCTACACCTTC,CASTGFSGYGYTF
.,.,TRBV19,13,TRBJ1-2,TGTGCCAGTAGTATAGTGGAGGGGCCTGGCTACACCTTC,CASSIVEGPGYTF
.,TRBD1,TRBV19,14,TRBJ1-1,TGTGCCAGTAGTATCGGGACAGGGGGAACTGAAGCTTTCTTT,CASSIGTGGTEAFF
.,.,TRBV7-2,12,TRBJ1-5,TGTGCCAGCAGCTTAGACCGGGGGCCCCAGCATTTT,CASSLDRGPQHF
.,.,TRBV7-6,14,TRBJ1-1,TGTGCCAGCAGCTTGACGACAGGCGGCACTGAAGCTTTCTTT,CASSLTTGGTEAFF
.,.,TRBV7-2,13,TRBJ1-5,TGTGCCAGCAGCTTAACAGGCGAAGGGCCCCAGCATTTT,CASSLTGEGPQHF
.,.,TRBV16,17,TRBJ1-5,TGTGCCAGCAGCGGGTCCTACCCATCGTTTAGCAATCAGCCCCAGCATTTT,CASSGSYPSFSNQPQHF
.,.,TRBV30,13,TRBJ1-2,TGTGCCTGGAGATCAGCCCCGGTGGATGGCTACACCTTC,CAWRSAPVDGYTF
.,.,TRBV2,14,TRBJ1-5,TGTGCCAGCAGTGTACGGACGGGGAATCAGCCCCAGCATTTT,CASSVRTGNQPQHF
.,.,TRBV4-3,15,TRBJ1-1,TGCGCCAGCAGCGGAAACCGGGGAATAAACACTGAAGCTTTCTTT,CASSGNRGINTEAFF
.,.,TRBV5-5,13,TRBJ1-5,TGTGCCAGCAGCTTCCAGGGTGAAGGGCCCCAGCATTTT,CASSFQGEGPQHF
.,.,TRBV10-3,14,TRBJ1-1,TGTGCCATCAGTGGGGGCACGACGAACACTGAAGCTTTCTTT,CAISGGTTNTEAFF
.,.,TRBV6-6,16,TRBJ1-4,TGTGCCAGCAGTTACTCGGATGGGGGGGCGCGGGAAAAACTGTTTTTT,CASSYSDGGAREKLFF
.,.,TRBV4-3,14,TRBJ1-1,TGCGCCAGCAGCCAAGATGGTAGGTACACTGAAGCTTTCTTT,CASSQDGRYTEAFF
.,.,TRBV14,15,TRBJ2-7,TGTGCCAGCAGCCCCCGGGTAAAGGGCAACTACGAGCAGTACTTC,CASSPRVKGNYEQYF
.,.,TRBV10-3,15,TRBJ1-6,TGTGCCATCAGCTCATTGGGACCGAGTAATTCACCCCTCCACTTT,CAISSLGPSNSPLHF
.,TRBD1,TRBV4-3,15,TRBJ1-1,TGCGCCAGCAGCCGAGAGACAGGGCTGAACACTGAAGCTTTCTTT,CASSRETGLNTEAFF
.,TRBD1,TRBV7-2,16,TRBJ1-6,TGTGCCAGCAGCTTGCCCCTCAGGGGGGGAAATTCACCCCTCCACTTT,CASSLPLRGGNSPLHF
once,.,TRBV18,14,TRBJ2-4,TGTGCCAGCTCACCCACAGGGCAGACCCACATTCAGTACTTC,CASSPTGQTHIQYF
.,.,TRBV5-1,11,TRBJ1-1,TGCGCCAGCAGTGGGGGTAATGAAGCTTTCTTT,CASSGGNEAFF
once,.,TRBV12-5,16,TRBJ1-6,TGTGCTAGTGGTTTGGTACTGGGTTCGGGCAATTCACCCCTCCACTTT,CASGLVLGSGNSPLHF
.,.,TRBV18,15,TRBJ2-2,TGTGCCAGCTCACCAGTGGGTTCAGGCACCGGGGAGCTGTTTTTT,CASSPVGSGTGELFF
.,TRBD1,TRBV6-5,14,TRBJ1-2,TGTGCCAGCAGTCCAGGACAGGGGAAGTATGGCTACACCTTC,CASSPGQGKYGYTF
once,TRBD1,TRBV5-1,15,TRBJ1-5,TGCGCCAGCAGCTGGGGGGACAGGCGAGGTTCGACCCAGCATTTT,CASSWGDRRGSTQHF
.,.,TRBV29-1,19,TRBJ2-3,TGCAGCGCTCCCTCCGTGAGGCGATCTGGGACGGCTAGCACAGATACGCAGTATTTT,CSAPSVRRSGTASTDTQYF
.,TRBD1,TRBV29-1,13,TRBJ1-1,TGCAGCGTTGAAGGTACAGGGGACACTGAAGCTTTCTTT,CSVEGTGDTEAFF
once,TRBD1,TRBV7-2,13,TRBJ1-2,TGTGCCAGCAGCCCGTCGACAGGGGTGGGCTACACCTTC,CASSPSTGVGYTF
once,.,TRBV4-1,14,TRBJ2-5,TGCGCCAGCAGCCAAACAACTAGTTTGGAGACCCAGTACTTC,CASSQTTSLETQYF
once,.,TRBV19,12,TRBJ2-3,TGTGCCAGTGGGTCTAGCACAGATACGCAGTATTTT,CASGSSTDTQYF
.,TRBD2,TRBV28,16,TRBJ2-5,TGTGCCAGCAGCCGCCGATTGGCGGGGGTGAAAGAGACCCAGTACTTC,CASSRRLAGVKETQYF
.,.,TRBV7-8,14,TRBJ1-1,TGTGCCAGCAGCTTAGGGGGCTGGAACACTGAAGCTTTCTTT,CASSLGGWNTEAFF